Presented here are 23 T cell receptor beta chains from one specimen sequenced in a study of T-cell reconstitution after alpha-beta-depleted transplantation in children. A library of TCRbeta sequences, prepared with unique molecular identifiers, was generated. TCRdb processed the PCR reads anew with MiXCR; each CDR3 protein has one entry. The sample consists of under 450,000 distinct CDR3 sequences, roughly 17% of them appearing once. Sequences were derived from PBMCs, mostly from graft donor cells, sampled 360 days after TCRalphabeta/CD19-depleted stem cell transplant. These receptors were taken from a boy under three years old who had a stem cell transplant for Wiskott-Aldrich syndrome, so the T cells may come from the graft donor.

This clonotype has a single count. This rearrangement joins TRBV7-6 to TRBJ2-3, with 9 bases aligning to TRBD2. Per germline, CDR1 SGHVS and CDR2 FNYEAQ. V was pared by 5 bases and J by 3 bases, with 12 bases of the junction left unmatched. CDR3 length equals 17 residues. The CDR3 loop is CASSPTTTSGITDTQYF. The CDR3 DNA reads TGTGCCAGCAGCCCAACGACGACTAGCGGTATTACAGATACGCAGTATTTT.

V gene TRBV7-9 combines with J gene TRBJ2-5; TRBD1 aligns across 9 bases. There are 15 residues in the CDR3. Losses at the gene ends were 5 bases for V and 5 bases for J; bases not matched to a gene: 9. Germline V CDR1 and CDR2: SEHNR, FQNEAQ (reference sequence). CDR3 residues: CASSPRPTGGETQYF. DNA for the CDR3: TGTGCCAGCAGCCCACGACCGACAGGGGGTGAGACCCAGTACTTC. The full variable domain, completed using reference TRBV7-9 and TRBJ2-5, is DTGVSQNPRHKITKRGQNVTFRCDPISEHNRLYWYRQTLGQGPEFLTYFQNEAQLEKSRLLSDRFSAERPKGSFSTLEIQRTEQGDSAMYLCASSPRPTGGETQYFGPGTRLLVL.

This chain's CDR3 is CSAQYQREVYEQYF. The CDR3, as DNA: TGCAGTGCCCAATACCAGCGGGAGGTCTACGAGCAGTACTTC. V usage is TRBV20-1 and J usage is TRBJ2-7; 9 nucleotides match TRBD2. Germline V gene sequence: CDR1 DFQATT, CDR2 SNEGSKA (reference sequence). The CDR3 totals 14 residues. V gave up 6 bases and J gave up 3 bases; unmatched junction bases: 9.

This chain connects TRBV6-5 to TRBJ1-2; D is unresolved. Between the trimmed V and J ends, which lost 2 bases and 5 bases, there was a span of 9 bases. This CDR3 contains 13 residues. The germline V gene encodes CDR1 MNHEY and CDR2 SVGAGI. CDR3 loop: CASSYGDRYGYTF. The CDR3 nucleotides read TGTGCCAGCAGTTACGGTGACCGTTATGGCTACACCTTC.

The chain carries TRBV30 and TRBJ2-4; D is tentatively TRBD1 or TRBD2 (5 bases each). V lost 0 bases and J 7 bases, leaving 16 bases between the germline ends. Germline V CDR1 and CDR2: GTSNPN, SVGIG (reference sequence). CDR3 size: 15 residues. CDR3 loop: CAWSVRDQRRNIQYF. CDR3 nucleotide sequence: TGTGCCTGGAGTGTAAGGGACCAACGTAGGAACATTCAGTACTTC.

This clonotype was seen many times. The chain links TRBV5-1 to TRBJ2-7, with TRBD2 matching 8 bases. Germline CDR1 SGHRS, CDR2 YFSETQ. With V trimmed by 4 bases and J by 1 base, 4 bases remained unmatched. The CDR3 contains 14 residues. The CDR3 protein is CASSLSGTSYEQYF. The CDR3, as DNA: TGCGCCAGCAGCCTTAGCGGGACTTCCTACGAGCAGTACTTC.

The chain couples TRBV5-6 to TRBJ2-1, with a weak D call TRBD2 (7 bases). V was shortened by 6 bases and J by 4 bases, with 23 bases between the two germline ends. Germline V gene data show CDR1 as SGHDT and CDR2 as YYEEEE. The CDR3 runs to 17 residues. The CDR3 reads CASNLGGQGTPYNEQFF. The CDR3 DNA follows: TGTGCCAGCAACCTGGGAGGGCAGGGGACCCCTTACAATGAGCAGTTCTTC.

This clonotype was seen many times. The chain employs TRBV9 and TRBJ1-2; possible D gene TRBD1, 6 bases. CDR1 SGDLS and CDR2 YYNGEE come from the germline V gene. This CDR3 comprises 16 residues. Trimming cost V 4 bases and J 8 bases, with 24 bases left between them. CDR3 residues: CASSTPTGGSLQGYTF. The CDR3 DNA reads TGTGCCAGCAGCACCCCAACGGGGGGCTCTCTTCAGGGCTACACCTTC.

The rearrangement uses TRBV15 and TRBJ2-7; the D gene could be TRBD1 or TRBD2 (5 bases each). CDR1 and CDR2 (germline): LNHNV, YYDKDF (reference sequence). CDR3 length equals 17 residues. The ends were cut back, 1 base at V and 3 bases at J, with 19 bases in the middle. The CDR3 nucleotides read TGTGCCACCAGCAGAGGGTGGGGGACCCTAGGGAGCTACGAGCAGTACTTC. Its protein product is CATSRGWGTLGSYEQYF.

This clonotype was seen a handful of times. This sequence joins TRBV10-3 and TRBJ2-2, with TRBD1 matching 7 bases. Germline V gives CDR1 ENHRY, CDR2 SYGVKD. The CDR3 is 14 residues long. The junction had 10 bases not matched to a gene; V was cut back by 8 bases and J by 7 bases. CDR3 in DNA: TGTGCCATCGAAGGGCAGGGGGAAGGCGGGGAGCTGTTTTTT. This translates into CAIEGQGEGGELFF.

This clonotype appeared a few times. V is TRBV7-9 and J is TRBJ2-1; TRBD2 is a possible D gene (6 bases). The ends were cut back, 1 base at V and 3 bases at J, with 13 bases in the middle. Germline V gives CDR1 SEHNR, CDR2 FQNEAQ (reference sequence). The CDR3 spans 16 residues. CDR3 DNA: TGTGCCAGCAGCTTAGATGAAGGACTATACTACAATGAGCAGTTCTTC. Translated: CASSLDEGLYYNEQFF.

This clonotype showed up just a few times. The chain is built from TRBV5-1 and TRBJ2-3; D is unclear. Germline CDR1 is SGHRS and CDR2 is YFSETQ. The CDR3 spans 18 residues. The V gene lost 1 base and the J gene lost 0 bases, with 18 bases spanning the gap. Written as DNA, the CDR3 is TGCGCCAGCAGCTTGACCCTACGTGCCCGTGCTAGCACAGATACGCAGTATTTT. Translated, it gives CASSLTLRARASTDTQYF.

This clonotype was observed a handful of times. The chain joins TRBV10-2 to TRBJ2-6; D not certain. This CDR3 has 18 amino acids. Per the germline V gene, CDR1 is WSHSY and CDR2 is SAAADI. V lost 4 bases and J 0 bases, leaving 16 bases between the germline ends. The CDR3 coding sequence is TGCGCCAGCAGTGCGTTAAGGAAAACGAGCTCTGGGGCCAACGTCCTGACTTTC. Translation: CASSALRKTSSGANVLTF.

In the case of this clonotype: The junction departs from the called germline gene at one end, perhaps through a read error. The chain couples TRBV12-3 or TRBV12-4 to TRBJ2-1; D not certain. This CDR3 has 12 amino acids. The CDR3 sequence: CASSTHYSEQFF. The CDR3 DNA follows: TGTGCCAGCAGTACCCACTACAGTGAGCAGTTCTTC.

This sequence joins TRBV6-1 and TRBJ2-7, with D perhaps TRBD1 or TRBD2 (5 bases each). The CDR3 runs 16 residues. CDR1 is MNHNS and CDR2 is SASEGT in the germline V gene. V was shortened by 6 bases and J by 3 bases, with 21 bases between the two germline ends. The CDR3 sequence: CASSSRGASPFYEQYF. The CDR3 DNA sequence: TGTGCCAGCAGCTCCCGAGGGGCTTCCCCTTTCTACGAGCAGTACTTC.

This clonotype has a single count. At one end, the junction sequence differs from germline, possibly due to a read error. The chain carries TRBV3-1 and TRBJ2-3; the D is unclear. The CDR3 is 14 amino acids. From germline, CDR1 is LGHDT and CDR2 YNNKEL (reference sequence). The CDR3 nucleotides read TGTGCCAGGAGCCAAGGCGGATCCACAGATACGCAGTATTTT. Translation: CARSQGGSTDTQYF.

This chain connects TRBV6-1 to TRBJ1-2; 7 bases agree with TRBD1. Germline V CDR1 and CDR2: MNHNS, SASEGT. V was pared by 4 bases and J by 2 bases, with 4 bases of the junction left unmatched. The CDR3 runs 14 residues. CDR3: CASSGTQGNYGYTF. The CDR3 bases are TGTGCCAGCAGTGGGACACAGGGGAACTATGGCTACACCTTC.

The J gene is TRBJ2-5, the V gene TRBV11-2; 7 bases line up with TRBD2. CDR3 length: 15 residues. With V trimmed by 1 base and J by 2 bases, 4 bases remained unmatched. CDR1 and CDR2 from the germline V gene are SGHAT and FQNNGV. The CDR3 DNA follows: TGTGCCAGCAGCTTAGCCCGGACTAGACAAGAGACCCAGTACTTC. Its translation: CASSLARTRQETQYF.

This clonotype was observed a few times. This chain uses TRBV30 with TRBJ2-1; TRBD2 aligns across 8 bases. This CDR3 contains 15 residues. The V segment lost 2 bases and the J segment 10 bases; nucleotides outside the gene matches: 13. CDR1 is GTSNPN, CDR2 SVGIG, per germline (reference sequence). The CDR3: CAWSQNGRALREQFF. CDR3 bases: TGTGCCTGGAGTCAAAACGGGAGGGCCCTCCGGGAGCAGTTCTTC.

The chain uses TRBV20-1 and TRBJ2-7; D perhaps matches TRBD1 (6 bases). Looked up from germline, CDR1 is DFQATT and CDR2 is SNEGSKA (reference sequence). Trimming removed 3 bases from V and 2 bases from J, with 17 bases in between. The CDR3 length is 15 residues. CDR3 sequence: CSARDSQLGTYEQYF. In DNA form, the CDR3 reads TGCAGTGCTAGGGACAGTCAGTTAGGTACCTACGAGCAGTACTTC.

Notes on this clonotype: One end of the junction varies from germline; a read error may be responsible. V is TRBV6-1 and J is TRBJ2-7, with TRBD1 matching 9 bases. Germline values: CDR1 MNHNS, CDR2 SASEGT. The CDR3 has 15 amino acids. CDR3 residues: CASRSFGTGRYERYF. The CDR3 coding sequence is TGTGCCAGCAGATCATTCGGGACAGGGCGGTACGAGCGGTACTTC.

This clonotype was detected only a few times. The rearrangement links TRBV15 to TRBJ2-2; D is uncertain. Per the germline V gene, CDR1 is LNHNV and CDR2 is YYDKDF (reference sequence). The ends were cut back, 0 bases at V and 5 bases at J, with 13 bases in the middle. This CDR3 is 16 amino acids long. The CDR3 region has the DNA TGTGCCACCAGCAGAGACCTCCCCCCCGGGACCGGGGAGCTGTTTTTT. Translating it yields CATSRDLPPGTGELFF.

This clonotype appeared a few times. The V and J genes are TRBV5-1 and TRBJ2-6; perhaps TRBD1 as D (5 bases). V lost 2 bases to trimming and J lost 1 base, with 19 bases between them. CDR1 and CDR2 from the germline V gene are SGHRS and YFSETQ. The CDR3 is 19 amino acids. The DNA of the CDR3 is TGCGCCAGCAGCTTAGACAGCGTCGAGTATTCTTCTGGGGCCAACGTCCTGACTTTC. Amino acid sequence: CASSLDSVEYSSGANVLTF.